This T cell receptor (beta chain) was sequenced in a study of T cell repertoires in cytomegalovirus infection. The wider study: Used in the study were CMV epitopes, some recently identified and HLA-C-restricted, others well-studied and HLA-B-restricted.

Using its own MiXCR run on the reads, TCRdb lists one record per CDR3 protein. Here the sample spans about 220,000 distinct CDR3 sequences, 30% to 45% being singletons. Study observations and caveats: CMV-specific TCR beta clonotypes restricted by HLA-C were the ones dominating the ex vivo response. CMV carriers having the relevant HLA were flagged by cumulative public TCR beta family frequency.

Germline CDR1 LNHNV, CDR2 YYDKDF (reference sequence). CDR3 length: 18 amino acids. The V and J ends lost 0 bases and 9 bases, in that order; junction bases with no gene match: 13. This clonotype was observed a handful of times. What it recognizes is unknown. This clonotype originated in a human donor in good health (CMV status not recorded). Some clones in this sample may be carry-over from other donors' samples. The sequencing here drew on CD8+ T cells from cultured PBMCs, taken from culture after CMV antigen stimulation. The chain has TRBV15 and TRBJ2-1; 11 nucleotides align to TRBD2. The CDR3 region has the DNA TGTGCCACCAGCAGAGAACTAGCGGGGGACCTCCAGACCCCTGAGCAGTTCTTC. The encoded protein is CATSRELAGDLQTPEQFF.